Following are 5 T cell receptor beta chains from one sample sequenced in a study of cytomegalovirus exposure and HLA in healthy donors. PCR employed 60 Vbeta and 13 Jbeta primers. Some clones are missing from TCRdb's copy, which holds only in-frame ones; the method was immunoSEQ multiplex PCR. The sample contains around 200,000 clones, approximately 84% of which appear only once. Source material: PBMCs. These receptors were collected from a woman between 50 and 59 years old in good health and CMV-seropositive.

This chain uses TRBV4-2 with TRBJ1-2, with a weak D call TRBD1 (5 bases). Germline CDR1 LGHNA, CDR2 YNFKEQ. V was pared by 4 bases and J by 1 base, with 7 bases between. The CDR3 is 13 residues long. The chain's CDR3 is CASSPQGNYGYTF. As DNA, the CDR3 is TGTGCCAGCAGCCCGCAGGGTAACTATGGCTACACCTTC.

As regards this clone: One end of the junction does not line up with germline, which may come from a read error. The V call is TRBV7-9, the J call TRBJ2-7, with a weak D call TRBD1 (6 bases). Germline loops: CDR1 SEHNR, CDR2 FQNEAQ (reference sequence). This CDR3 is built from 13 residues. This CDR3 is CSSSFEDSYEQYF. CDR3 DNA: TGTTCCAGCAGCTTTGAGGACAGCTACGAGCAGTACTTC.

This chain joins TRBV19 and TRBJ2-3, with a weak D call TRBD2 (6 bases). V lost 6 bases to trimming and J lost 2 bases, with 12 bases between them. Germline-derived CDR1 and CDR2 are LNHDA and SQIVND (reference sequence). The CDR3 length is 14 residues. CDR3 in DNA: TGTGCCAGTAGGCTAGCGCATCTCACAGATACGCAGTATTTT. Amino acids: CASRLAHLTDTQYF.

Notes on this clone: Additional DNA sequences in this sample encode the identical CDR3. V and J are TRBV6-5 and TRBJ2-3, with 7 bases matching TRBD1. From germline, CDR1 is MNHEY and CDR2 SVGAGI. After removal of 5 bases from V and 1 base from J, the junction contained 6 bases not matched to a gene. The CDR3 is made up of 15 amino acids. CDR3 loop: CASSPQGRGTDTQYF. The CDR3 nucleotides read TGTGCCAGCAGTCCACAGGGGCGGGGCACAGATACGCAGTATTTT.

The chain combines TRBV5-1 with TRBJ2-2; 8 nucleotides align to TRBD2. J was trimmed by 3 bases and V by 1 base; bases with no gene match: 5. CDR3 size: 16 residues. Germline V gene data show CDR1 as SGHRS and CDR2 as YFSETQ. CDR3 region: CASSLYSGADTGELFF. DNA for the CDR3: TGCGCCAGCAGCTTGTATAGCGGGGCGGACACCGGGGAGCTGTTTTTT.